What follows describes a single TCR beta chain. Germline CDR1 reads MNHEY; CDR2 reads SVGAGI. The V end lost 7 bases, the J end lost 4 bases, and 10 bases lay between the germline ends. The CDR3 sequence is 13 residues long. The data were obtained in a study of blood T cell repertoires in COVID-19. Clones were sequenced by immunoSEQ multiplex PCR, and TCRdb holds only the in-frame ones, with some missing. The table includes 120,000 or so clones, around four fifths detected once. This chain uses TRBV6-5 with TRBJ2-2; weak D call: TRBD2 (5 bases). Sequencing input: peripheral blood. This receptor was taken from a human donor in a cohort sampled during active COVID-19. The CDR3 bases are TGTGCCAGCAATATCGCGGGCACCGGGGAGCTGTTTTTT. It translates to CASNIAGTGELFF.